The present T cell receptor beta chain was sequenced within a study of response to subunit inactivated influenza vaccine. Whole-study findings and limits: Few new T cells, the authors suggested, are recruited by each seasonal influenza vaccination.

The CDR3 runs 13 residues. Germline-derived CDR1 and CDR2 are SGHTA and FQGNSA. The germline V and J ends were trimmed by 0 bases and 12 bases, with 12 bases remaining between them. With respect to this clonotype: The antigen is not known.

One entry per CDR3 protein, called by TCRdb with MiXCR from the RT-PCR reads. The repertoire holds about 700,000 distinct CDR3 sequences, with roughly 13% as singletons. This clonotype was obtained from a man between 45 and 60 years old who received an inactivated influenza vaccine. This sequence joins TRBV7-2 and TRBJ2-1; D unresolved. Sequencing was performed on PBMCs from blood, taken 14 to 15 days before vaccination. The CDR3 region is CASSLARVLPQFF. The CDR3, as DNA: TGTGCCAGCAGCTTAGCGCGTGTTCTACCGCAGTTCTTC.